One TCR beta chain is described in this entry. Its antigen is unidentified. This specimen comes from a study of OX40 agonist ivuxolimab in advanced cancers. Overall study context: Cancers in dose escalation were hepatocellular, melanoma, renal cell and head and neck. Study-wide results and limits: Among the nonresponders, some also had low normalized T-cell clonal expansion. Within 6 weeks, CD4+ and CD8+ blood T cells expanded clonally at 0.1 to 3.0 mg/kg.

This CDR3 is built from 17 residues. The germline V and J ends were trimmed by 1 base and 1 base, with 14 bases remaining between them. Looked up from germline, CDR1 is SGHTA and CDR2 is FQGNSA. Any history of autoimmune disease or systemic immunosuppression disqualified patients. Sequenced by immunoSEQ multiplex PCR; TCRdb stores in-frame clones only, minus some. The sample carries some 83,000 clones, about 89% recorded once. The receptor's source is an adult with an advanced solid tumor such as melanoma, head and neck, liver or kidney cancer. The rearrangement links TRBV7-2 to TRBJ2-1, with D tentatively TRBD2 (7 bases). Sequences were derived from CD4+ or CD8+ T cells sorted from blood, sampled in a trial of the OX40 agonist ivuxolimab. DNA for the CDR3: TGTGCCAGCAGCTTAGTTTCGGGGGGCGAATCCTACAATGAGCAGTTCTTC. This sequence encodes CASSLVSGGESYNEQFF.